This is a list of T cell receptor beta chains from one sample in a study of CD8 T cells in Susac syndrome. TCRdb re-called the immunoSEQ multiplex PCR reads with MiXCR, one entry per CDR3 protein. Altogether about 120,000 distinct CDR3 sequences are present, under 95% being singletons, with the ten largest covering approximately 0.11%. The sequencing input was CD8+ T cells from PBMCs. These receptors were obtained from a human donor in good health. CDR3s include the opening cysteine and the closing phenylalanine or tryptophan. The D gene is left open where the match is weak. Clone sizes are given selectively: once, few, many, or a class where the clone is expanded.

clone size	J gene	V gene	D gene	CDR3 DNA	CDR3 protein
.	TRBJ1-2	TRBV7-2	.	TGTGCCAGCAGCAAACAGGGCTATGGCTACACCTTC	CASSKQGYGYTF
.	TRBJ1-5	TRBV6-2/TRBV6-3	TRBD1	TGTGCCAGCAGTGGACAGGAAGTTAGCAATCAGCCCCAGCATTTT	CASSGQEVSNQPQHF
.	TRBJ1-2	TRBV29-1	.	TGCAGCGCCGTGGACAGAGCTAACTATGGCTACACCTTC	CSAVDRANYGYTF
.	TRBJ2-5	TRBV2	TRBD2	TGTGCCAGCGGGGGAGGGCAGGGAGAGACCCAGTACTTC	CASGGGQGETQYF
.	TRBJ2-3	TRBV20-1	TRBD2	TGCAGTGCTAGGGTAGACGGCGGGGGTGGTTTTACAGATACGCAGTATTTT	CSARVDGGGGFTDTQYF
.	TRBJ2-3	TRBV10-3	.	TGTGCCATCAGCGGAAGCACAGATACGCAGTATTTT	CAISGSTDTQYF
.	TRBJ2-7	TRBV18	.	TGTGCCAGCTCCGCGGACGGGCTTTACGAGCAGTACTTC	CASSADGLYEQYF
once	TRBJ2-4	TRBV7-8	TRBD1	TGTGCCAGCAGCTTCAGGGGACAGCATGAACTCGCCAAAAACATTCAGTACTTC	CASSFRGQHELAKNIQYF
.	TRBJ1-1	TRBV29-1	.	TGCAGCGTTGGCAGGGATCAGAGCACTGAAGCTTTCTTT	CSVGRDQSTEAFF
.	TRBJ1-5	TRBV6-6	.	TGTGCCAGCAGTTACGACAGCGGGGGGGGTGGTCAGCCCCAGCATTTT	CASSYDSGGGGQPQHF
.	TRBJ1-4	TRBV12-3/TRBV12-4	TRBD1	TGTGCCAGCAGACGTAACAGGGGGCGCGATGAAAAACTGTTTTTT	CASRRNRGRDEKLFF
.	TRBJ2-4	TRBV11-2	.	TGTGCCAGCAGCTTAAAAAACATTCAGTACTTC	CASSLKNIQYF
once	TRBJ2-1	TRBV9	TRBD1	TGTGCCAGCAGCGTAGAGGGACAGGCCTACTACAATGAGCAGTTCTTC	CASSVEGQAYYNEQFF
.	TRBJ1-1	TRBV23-1	TRBD1	TGCGCCAGCAGACAACAGGGGGAAAGGCCCACTGAAGCTTTCTTT	CASRQQGERPTEAFF
once	TRBJ1-3	TRBV6-5	.	TGTGCCAGCAGACCGACAGCTGGAAACACCATATATTTT	CASRPTAGNTIYF
.	TRBJ2-5	TRBV28	TRBD2	TGTGCCAGCACCGTTGGGGGAGGGGAGACCCAGTACTTC	CASTVGGGETQYF
.	TRBJ2-7	TRBV29-1	TRBD1	TGCAGCGTCCGGACAGGGCTGAACTACGAGCAGTACTTC	CSVRTGLNYEQYF
few	TRBJ2-6	TRBV27	.	TGTGCCAGCAGTTTTACTGGGGCCAACGTCCTGACTTTC	CASSFTGANVLTF
.	TRBJ1-2	TRBV14	TRBD1	TGTGCCAGCAGCCAACAGGGGGTCTATGGCTACACCTTC	CASSQQGVYGYTF
.	TRBJ1-5	TRBV30	.	TGTGCCTGGAGGGCCCAGAGAGGGGGAAATCAGCCCCAGCATTTT	CAWRAQRGGNQPQHF
.	TRBJ2-7	TRBV19	.	TGTGCCAGTAGTATTGTTCCAGGAGCCTACGAGCAGTACTTC	CASSIVPGAYEQYF
.	TRBJ2-1	TRBV20-1	TRBD2	TGCAGTGCAGCACCTAGCGGGAGGTTTGGTGAGCAGTTCTTC	CSAAPSGRFGEQFF
.	TRBJ2-6	TRBV4-2	.	TGTGCCAGCAGCCAAGATCCCTACGCGGCCAACGTCCTGACTTTC	CASSQDPYAANVLTF
.	TRBJ2-1	TRBV12-3/TRBV12-4	.	TGTGCCAGCAGTTTAGCGCAGGTAGCGGTCGGTGAGCAGTTCTTC	CASSLAQVAVGEQFF
.	TRBJ2-7	TRBV7-2	TRBD1	TGTGCCAGCAGCTTACCCAGTGGGACAGTAGCCTACGAGCAGTACTTC	CASSLPSGTVAYEQYF
.	TRBJ2-1	TRBV24-1	.	TGTGCCACCAGTTACCGCTCCTACAATGAGCAGTTCTTC	CATSYRSYNEQFF
.	TRBJ1-2	TRBV29-1	.	TGCACCACTTTAGGGGGGGCGAGATATGGCTACACCTTC	CTTLGGARYGYTF
.	TRBJ1-1	TRBV5-1	.	TGCGCCAGCAGCTACCAATCCGGGACTGAAGCTTTCTTT	CASSYQSGTEAFF
.	TRBJ1-2	TRBV7-2	.	TGTGCCAGCAGAATCCCGGACAGTGCTATCGGCTACACCTTC	CASRIPDSAIGYTF